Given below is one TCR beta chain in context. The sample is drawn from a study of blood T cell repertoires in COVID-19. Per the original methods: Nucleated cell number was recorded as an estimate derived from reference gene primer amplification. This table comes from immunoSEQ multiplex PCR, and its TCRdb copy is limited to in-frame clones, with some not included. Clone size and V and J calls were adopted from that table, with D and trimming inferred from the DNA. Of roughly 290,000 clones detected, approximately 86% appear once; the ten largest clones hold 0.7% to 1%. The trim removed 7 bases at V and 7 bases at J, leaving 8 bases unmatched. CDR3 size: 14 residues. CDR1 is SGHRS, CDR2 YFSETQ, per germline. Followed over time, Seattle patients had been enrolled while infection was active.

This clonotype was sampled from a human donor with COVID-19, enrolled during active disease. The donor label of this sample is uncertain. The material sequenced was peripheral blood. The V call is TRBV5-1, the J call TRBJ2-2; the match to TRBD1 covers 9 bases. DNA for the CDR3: TGCGCCAGCCAAAGGGGACAGGGCGGCGGGGAGCTGTTTTTT. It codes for CASQRGQGGGELFF.